One sample yielded the 11 T cell receptor beta chains listed below, sequenced in a study of blood T cell repertoires in COVID-19. Only in-frame clones appear in the TCRdb table, and some are missing; sequencing was by immunoSEQ multiplex PCR. The sample has around 95,000 clones; more than 65% are singletons. Input material: peripheral blood. The receptors were sampled from a woman of 80 years or more with acute or convalescent COVID-19.

The chain is built from TRBV9 and TRBJ2-5, with 9 bases matching TRBD2. V shed 3 bases and J 4 bases; nucleotides not matched to a gene: 7. The germline V gene encodes CDR1 SGDLS and CDR2 YYNGEE. The CDR3 totals 15 residues. CDR3 protein: CASSGSGGQLETQYF. The CDR3 DNA reads TGTGCCAGCAGCGGTAGCGGGGGCCAGCTAGAGACCCAGTACTTC. The full variable domain, completed using reference TRBV9 and TRBJ2-5, is DSGVTQTPKHLITATGQRVTLRCSPRSGDLSVYWYQQSLDQGLQFLIQYYNGEERAKGNILERFSAQQFPDLHSELNLSSLELGDSALYFCASSGSGGQLETQYFGPGTRLLVL.

DNA of the CDR3: TGCGCCAGCAGCCAGCCCGACCCGGGAAGACTTGAGCAGTTCTTC. It yields the protein CASSQPDPGRLEQFF. The chain uses TRBV4-1 and TRBJ2-1; TRBD2 might be the D (5 bases). CDR1 and CDR2 (germline): MGHRA, YSYEKL. The CDR3 has 15 amino acids. Trimming cost V 3 bases and J 9 bases, with 18 bases left between them.

This clone showed up just once. The gene calls are TRBV7-2 and TRBJ2-6, with TRBD1 matching 9 bases. CDR1 is SGHTA and CDR2 is FQGNSA in the germline V gene. The CDR3 consists of 17 residues. J was trimmed by 2 bases and V by 3 bases; bases with no gene match: 5. For the CDR3, the DNA is TGTGCCAGCAGCTTTTCCGGGACAGGGACTGGGGCCAACGTCCTGACTTTC. Its translation is CASSFSGTGTGANVLTF.

This rearrangement joins TRBV15 to TRBJ1-4; maybe TRBD1 (5 bases). The CDR3 runs 15 residues. Trimming pared 0 bases from V and 7 bases from J, leaving 12 bases between. CDR1 and CDR2 (germline): LNHNV, YYDKDF (reference sequence). The CDR3 spells CATSRDKGRGEKLFF. Written as DNA, the CDR3 is TGTGCCACCAGCAGAGATAAAGGAAGGGGTGAAAAACTGTTTTTT.

The rearrangement uses TRBV6-2 or TRBV6-3 and TRBJ1-5; D remains unclear. V was clipped by 8 bases and J by 0 bases, with 11 bases between them. This CDR3 is built from 14 residues. Germline V gene lookup returns CDR1 MNHEY and CDR2 SVGEGT. The CDR3 region has the DNA TGTGCCAGCGGCCCACGGTCTAGCAATCAGCCCCAGCATTTT. Residues: CASGPRSSNQPQHF.

V gene TRBV2 combines with J gene TRBJ1-4; no definite D call. This CDR3 comprises 15 residues. Trimming cost V 0 bases and J 3 bases, with 8 bases left between them. CDR1 and CDR2 (germline): SNHLY, FYNNEI. The CDR3 here is CASSEAGVSNEKLFF. As DNA, the CDR3 is TGTGCCAGCAGTGAAGCCGGGGTCTCTAATGAAAAACTGTTTTTT.

The rearrangement joins TRBV19 to TRBJ2-6, with TRBD1 matching over 8 bases. V lost 6 bases to trimming and J lost 0 bases; unmatched junction nucleotides: 4. CDR3 length: 16 residues. Germline V gene lookup returns CDR1 LNHDA and CDR2 SQIVND (reference sequence). The CDR3 region is CASRDRASSGANVLTF. The CDR3 DNA is TGTGCCAGTAGGGACAGGGCCAGCTCTGGGGCCAACGTCCTGACTTTC.

The rearrangement links TRBV29-1 to TRBJ1-2; D might be TRBD1 (6 bases). CDR1 and CDR2 (germline): SQVTM, ANQGSEA. V lost 5 bases, J lost 4 bases, and 14 bases lay in between. The CDR3 is made up of 13 amino acids. The CDR3 region has the DNA TGCAGCGTTCGCCCGGGAGGGGGCTATGGCTACACCTTC. It yields the protein CSVRPGGGYGYTF. Looking up the rest from reference TRBV29-1 and TRBJ1-2 gives the full variable domain: SAVISQKPSRDICQRGTSLTIQCQVDSQVTMMFWYRQQPGQSLTLIATANQGSEATYESGFVIDKFPISRPNLTFSTLTVSNMSPEDSSIYLCSVRPGGGYGYTFGSGTRLTVV.

This rearrangement joins TRBV11-2 to TRBJ2-5, with 8 nucleotides matching TRBD1. Germline CDR1 reads SGHAT; CDR2 reads FQNNGV. This CDR3 is built from 14 residues. Trimming took 5 bases from V and 1 from J; bases not matched to a gene: 3. CDR3 sequence (DNA): TGTGCCAGCAGCCGGGACAGGACCCAAGAGACCCAGTACTTC. Amino acids: CASSRDRTQETQYF.

This sequence joins TRBV27 and TRBJ1-2, with TRBD1 matching 10 bases. V lost 8 bases, J lost 5 bases, and 14 bases stayed unmatched. The CDR3 has 16 residues. Germline V gives CDR1 MNHEY, CDR2 SMNVEV (reference sequence). In nucleotides, the CDR3 is TGTGCCAGCCAACCGGGACAGGGGATGGGGGGGTATGGCTACACCTTC. Translating gives CASQPGQGMGGYGYTF.

The rearrangement joins TRBV9 to TRBJ2-3, with TRBD1 identical over 7 bases. There are 15 residues in the CDR3. Germline-derived CDR1 and CDR2 are SGDLS and YYNGEE. J lost 4 bases, V lost 3 bases, and 8 bases had no gene match. The CDR3 sequence is CASSASHRGADTQYF. In DNA form, the CDR3 reads TGTGCCAGCAGCGCAAGCCACAGGGGAGCAGATACGCAGTATTTT.